The sequence of this TCR beta chain was determined in a study of T cell changes during pregnancy in multiple sclerosis. Data came from immunoSEQ multiplex PCR; TCRdb stores just in-frame clones and leaves some out. The repertoire consists of about 28,000 clones, with 70% to 90% occurring once and the leading ten covering 6.5% to 8.5%. The sample holds one count of this clone. The CDR3 sequence is 12 residues long. V was clipped by 6 bases and J by 3 bases, with 8 bases between them. Germline CDR1 is MGHDK and CDR2 is SYGVNS. V gene TRBV25-1 combines with J gene TRBJ1-1; the D gene is possibly TRBD1 (6 bases). The source is a female donor with multiple sclerosis, enrolled in a pregnancy study. Here the sequenced sample was CD8+ T cells from peripheral blood mononuclear cells, taken after pregnancy. This CDR3 reads CASRDSDTEAFF. In DNA, the CDR3 is TGTGCCAGCAGGGACAGTGACACTGAAGCTTTCTTT.